The rows below give T cell receptor beta chains drawn from one sample of a study of cytomegalovirus exposure and HLA in healthy donors. The protocol was immunoSEQ multiplex PCR, while the TCRdb copy is restricted to in-frame clones and leaves out a portion. The top ten hold roughly 2% of the sample, which has approximately 190,000 clones, 80% to 85% seen once. Material for sequencing was PBMCs. The receptor set was obtained from a woman younger than 30 in good health and CMV-seropositive. The CDR3 runs from the conserved cysteine through the conserved F or W. A D gene is named only where the DNA matches it firmly. The size entry is marked missing in some rows and otherwise reads once, few, many or a size class.

cdr3_length,v_call,clone_size,j_call,d_call,cdr3_nt,cdr3_aa
16,TRBV5-1,-,TRBJ2-3,TRBD2,TGCGCCAGCAGCCCGCGGGGAGGGTATGGGACAGATACGCAGTATTTT,CASSPRGGYGTDTQYF
17,TRBV19,-,TRBJ1-2,TRBD1,TGTGCCAGCGGAAACCGTGACCCGGGACAGGCGAACTATGGCTACACCTTC,CASGNRDPGQANYGYTF
14,TRBV9,few,TRBJ1-1,-,TGTGCCAGCAGCGTATCAGGGGCGGAAACTGAAGCTTTCTTT,CASSVSGAETEAFF
15,TRBV19,-,TRBJ2-1,TRBD1,TGTGCCAGTACCGACACCGGGACAGGGAGCCATGAGCAGTTCTTC,CASTDTGTGSHEQFF
11,TRBV30,-,TRBJ1-6,-,TGTGCCTGGGACTTGGGTTCACCCCTCCACTTT,CAWDLGSPLHF
14,TRBV30,-,TRBJ1-1,-,TGTGCCTGGAGTGTGGGTAGGGCAGGGCAAGGAGCTTTCTTT,CAWSVGRAGQGAFF
12,TRBV5-1,-,TRBJ2-5,TRBD1,TGCGCCAGCAGCAGGGGGCGAGAGACCCAGTACTTC,CASSRGRETQYF
14,TRBV29-1,-,TRBJ1-4,-,TGCAGCGTTAGTAGAGGTTTATCTAATGAAAAACTGTTTTTT,CSVSRGLSNEKLFF
13,TRBV6-1,few,TRBJ2-5,TRBD2,TGTGCCAGCAGGCCTAGCGGTCAAGAGACCCAGTACTTC,CASRPSGQETQYF
17,TRBV30,-,TRBJ2-2,-,TGTGCCTGGATCCCAATGGGGGGGCGTCCGAACACCGGGGAGCTGTTTTTT,CAWIPMGGRPNTGELFF
15,TRBV19,-,TRBJ2-7,TRBD2,TGTGCCAGTAGTAGGGGACTAGCCGGCCGGGGCGAGCAGTACTTC,CASSRGLAGRGEQYF
14,TRBV4-2,-,TRBJ1-6,TRBD1,TGTGCCAGCAGCCGGACAGGGACGGGCTCACCCCTCCACTTT,CASSRTGTGSPLHF
15,TRBV19,-,TRBJ2-7,TRBD1,TGTGCCAGTAGCCGTGGGACAGGATCCTTCTACGAGCAGTACTTC,CASSRGTGSFYEQYF
15,TRBV19,-,TRBJ2-5,TRBD2,TGTGCCAGTAGCCCGTACCTCGGGGGGGTAGAGACCCAGTACTTC,CASSPYLGGVETQYF